Listed below are T cell receptor beta chains from one sample, sequenced in a study of CD8 T cells in Susac syndrome. TCRdb processed the immunoSEQ multiplex PCR reads anew with MiXCR; each CDR3 protein has one entry. Among roughly 110,000 distinct CDR3 sequences, approximately 94% were seen once, and the ten largest hold 0.4% to 0.5%. Specimen: CD8+ T cells from PBMCs. All receptors come from a human donor with Susac syndrome. Each CDR3 is given with its conserved first and last residue. A D gene is named only where the DNA matches it firmly. The listing skips clone size in some rows; elsewhere it reads once, few, many or a size class.

D gene	V gene	clone size	J gene	CDR3 protein	CDR3 DNA
TRBD2	TRBV9	NA	TRBJ2-5	CASSPGGTLQETQYF	TGTGCCAGCAGCCCGGGAGGGACACTCCAAGAGACCCAGTACTTC
TRBD2	TRBV13	NA	TRBJ2-7	CASSPGPIAGGNEQYF	TGTGCCAGCAGCCCGGGTCCGATAGCGGGGGGGAACGAGCAGTACTTC
NA	TRBV9	NA	TRBJ1-2	CASSVAREQSNYGYTF	TGTGCCAGCAGCGTAGCTAGGGAGCAGAGTAACTATGGCTACACCTTC
TRBD2	TRBV29-1	NA	TRBJ2-1	CSVVQQVRLAGGQNEQFF	TGCAGCGTTGTTCAACAGGTGCGACTAGCGGGGGGGCAGAATGAGCAGTTCTTC
TRBD2	TRBV29-1	NA	TRBJ2-3	CSVGWSGDTDTQYF	TGCAGCGTTGGGTGGAGCGGGGACACAGATACGCAGTATTTT
NA	TRBV9	few	TRBJ2-3	CASSGDTQYF	TGTGCCAGCAGTGGAGATACGCAGTATTTT
NA	TRBV4-1	NA	TRBJ1-1	CASSQVPGPDTEAFF	TGCGCCAGCAGCCAAGTCCCGGGTCCGGACACTGAAGCTTTCTTT
TRBD2	TRBV12-3/TRBV12-4	NA	TRBJ2-7	CASMGGAGAMSSYEQYF	TGTGCCAGCATGGGGGGAGCGGGGGCCATGAGCTCCTACGAGCAGTACTTC
NA	TRBV7-7	once	TRBJ2-3	CASSPDGTSTDTQYF	TGTGCCAGCAGCCCGGACGGGACTAGCACAGATACGCAGTATTTT
NA	TRBV19	NA	TRBJ1-1	CASSPASGNTEAFF	TGTGCCAGTAGTCCCGCATCCGGGAACACTGAAGCTTTCTTT
NA	TRBV3-1	NA	TRBJ2-7	CASSQARSRTAYEQYF	TGTGCCAGCAGCCAAGCCCGCTCTCGGACAGCCTACGAGCAGTACTTC
NA	TRBV4-1	NA	TRBJ1-5	CASSQNRDSNQPQHF	TGCGCCAGCAGCCAGAATCGGGATAGCAATCAGCCCCAGCATTTT
NA	TRBV29-1	NA	TRBJ1-2	CSVGGGGGGYTF	TGCAGCGTGGGGGGGGGTGGCGGTGGCTACACCTTC
TRBD1	TRBV29-1	NA	TRBJ2-1	CSAVGQVDSSYNEQFF	TGCAGCGCCGTGGGACAGGTCGACAGCTCCTACAATGAGCAGTTCTTC
NA	TRBV7-8	NA	TRBJ2-3	CASSLPRTEITDTQYF	TGTGCCAGCAGCTTACCTCGGACAGAAATCACAGATACGCAGTATTTT
NA	TRBV9	NA	TRBJ2-7	CASSVGEGSSYEQYF	TGTGCCAGCAGCGTAGGGGAAGGGTCCTCCTACGAGCAGTACTTC
NA	TRBV14	NA	TRBJ1-6	CASSQDMTVLSPLHF	TGTGCCAGCAGCCAAGATATGACCGTTCTTTCACCCCTCCACTTT
NA	TRBV9	NA	TRBJ2-7	CASSVGTTYEQYF	TGTGCCAGCAGCGTCGGGACAACCTACGAGCAGTACTTC
NA	TRBV20-1	NA	TRBJ1-1	CSASGPTEAFF	TGCAGTGCTTCAGGCCCCACTGAAGCTTTCTTT
NA	TRBV7-9	NA	TRBJ2-7	CASSQSGEQYF	TGTGCCAGCAGCCAAAGCGGGGAGCAGTACTTC
NA	TRBV11-3	NA	TRBJ2-1	CASSLDPDWRNEQFF	TGTGCCAGCAGCTTAGACCCGGACTGGAGGAATGAGCAGTTCTTC
NA	TRBV13	NA	TRBJ2-6	CASSSISGANVLTF	TGTGCCAGCAGCAGTATCTCTGGGGCCAACGTCCTGACTTTC
NA	TRBV3-1	NA	TRBJ2-5	CASSQDGGYQGRETQYF	TGTGCCAGCAGCCAAGATGGGGGCTACCAAGGGAGGGAGACCCAGTACTTC
NA	TRBV19	NA	TRBJ2-3	CASSGSLTDTQYF	TGTGCCAGTAGCGGGAGTCTCACAGATACGCAGTATTTT
NA	TRBV20-1	NA	TRBJ2-7	CSARDKAGMKKYEQYF	TGCAGTGCTAGAGATAAGGCAGGGATGAAGAAGTACGAGCAGTACTTC
TRBD2	TRBV20-1	NA	TRBJ2-3	CSAKVLAGITDTQYF	TGCAGTGCTAAAGTACTAGCGGGGATCACAGATACGCAGTATTTT
TRBD2	TRBV12-3/TRBV12-4	NA	TRBJ2-1	CASSPGGGEYNEQFF	TGTGCCAGCAGTCCGGGCGGGGGAGAGTACAATGAGCAGTTCTTC
NA	TRBV27	NA	TRBJ2-7	CASSLSGLPAYEQYF	TGTGCCAGCAGTTTATCGGGTTTACCCGCCTACGAGCAGTACTTC
NA	TRBV7-9	NA	TRBJ2-7	CASSLLEVEQYF	TGTGCCAGCAGCTTACTGGAGGTCGAGCAGTACTTC
NA	TRBV24-1	NA	TRBJ2-4	CATSDPWDLSSIQYF	TGTGCCACCAGTGACCCCTGGGACCTAAGCAGCATTCAGTACTTC
NA	TRBV7-9	NA	TRBJ2-7	CASSPPGAYEQYF	TGTGCCAGCAGCCCACCGGGAGCCTACGAGCAGTACTTC
TRBD1	TRBV4-1	NA	TRBJ2-7	CASSRTGFEQYF	TGCGCCAGCAGCCGGACAGGGTTCGAGCAGTACTTC
NA	TRBV6-5	NA	TRBJ2-3	CASSPTATDTQYF	TGTGCCAGCAGCCCCACAGCCACAGATACGCAGTATTTT
TRBD2	TRBV14	NA	TRBJ2-5	CASSQAGAEETQYF	TGTGCCAGCAGTCAAGCGGGGGCGGAGGAGACCCAGTACTTC
TRBD1	TRBV23-1	NA	TRBJ2-7	CASSQSRQGNHYEQYF	TGCGCCAGCAGTCAATCCCGACAGGGGAACCACTACGAGCAGTACTTC
TRBD1	TRBV4-1	NA	TRBJ1-2	CASSQQGGGSGYTF	TGCGCCAGCAGCCAACAGGGGGGTGGGAGTGGCTACACCTTC
TRBD2	TRBV4-2	NA	TRBJ2-1	CASSPKGDRAGAFGEQFF	TGTGCCAGCAGCCCTAAGGGGGATCGAGCGGGGGCATTTGGTGAGCAGTTCTTC
NA	TRBV7-6	NA	TRBJ1-6	CASNQGGAANSPLHF	TGTGCCAGCAACCAAGGGGGGGCGGCGAATTCACCCCTCCACTTT
NA	TRBV12-3/TRBV12-4	NA	TRBJ1-2	CASSLQRYGYTF	TGTGCCAGCAGTTTACAGCGCTATGGCTACACCTTC
TRBD1	TRBV6-1	NA	TRBJ2-7	CASSAVRGLYEQYF	TGTGCCAGCAGTGCGGTAAGGGGGCTCTACGAGCAGTACTTC
NA	TRBV13	NA	TRBJ1-2	CASRPGANYGYTF	TGTGCCAGCAGACCGGGGGCTAACTATGGCTACACCTTC
NA	TRBV5-6	NA	TRBJ2-3	CASASGVGTDTQYF	TGTGCCAGCGCGAGTGGGGTGGGCACAGATACGCAGTATTTT
NA	TRBV7-9	NA	TRBJ2-7	CASAQGPYEQYF	TGTGCCAGCGCGCAGGGACCCTACGAGCAGTACTTC
TRBD1	TRBV7-9	NA	TRBJ1-2	CASLAVRDRVDGYTF	TGTGCCAGCCTCGCAGTGCGAGACAGGGTCGATGGCTACACCTTC
NA	TRBV12-5	NA	TRBJ1-6	CASGPPHNNSPLHF	TGTGCTAGTGGTCCACCCCACAATAATTCACCCCTCCACTTT
TRBD2	TRBV3-1	NA	TRBJ2-5	CASSPLLERGEETQYF	TGTGCCAGCAGCCCCCTCTTAGAGCGGGGGGAAGAGACCCAGTACTTC
TRBD1	TRBV2	once	TRBJ1-6	CASSPTGVLHF	TGTGCCAGCAGCCCAACAGGGGTCCTCCACTTT